A selection of T cell receptor beta chains follows, all from one sample in a study of vaccination and CD4 T cells after COVID-19. Their cognate antigens are unknown. TCRdb reprocessed the PCR reads via MiXCR and lists one record per CDR3 protein. The sample carries fewer than 10,000 distinct CDR3 sequences, around 37% recorded once. Sequenced material: CD4+ T cells from blood, cultured in vitro. The receptor set was obtained from a human donor in good health. The CDR3 runs from the conserved cysteine through the conserved F or W. The order of the fields is V gene, clone size, J gene, CDR3 protein. Not all rows give a size; the values are once, few, many and, for expanded clones, a class.

>TRBV7-2|-|TRBJ2-2
CASSLKFSGRVNTGELFF
>TRBV27|-|TRBJ2-7
CASTLLAGSYEQYF
>TRBV7-3|-|TRBJ2-3
CASSLQGSDTQYF
>TRBV19|few|TRBJ2-5
CASRQQETQYF
>TRBV9|-|TRBJ2-3
CASSTTSEGGDTQYF
>TRBV28|-|TRBJ2-5
CATRDSPLGTQYF
>TRBV29-1|-|TRBJ2-3
CSVAEQGRDTQYF
>TRBV28|-|TRBJ2-1
CASSSWELAGGPGEQFF
>TRBV7-8|medium-sized|TRBJ2-7
CASSPGTGRSSYEQYF
>TRBV27|few|TRBJ2-1
CASSLSGWLSNEQFF
>TRBV20-1|-|TRBJ2-1
CSAPGLADYNEQFF
>TRBV7-2|-|TRBJ2-1
CASSAQKGSYNEQFF
>TRBV7-9|once|TRBJ2-1
CASSLLDNEQFF
>TRBV28|-|TRBJ1-5
CASSSDRTGGTYSNQPQHF
>TRBV6-1|few|TRBJ1-6
CASGAPDSPLHF
>TRBV9|-|TRBJ1-6
CASSSSGTGGSPLHF
>TRBV29-1|-|TRBJ2-7
CSVTAGGYEQYF
>TRBV7-9|few|TRBJ2-3
CASSASRELTDTQYF
>TRBV12-3/TRBV12-4|-|TRBJ1-5
CASSYGNQPQHF
>TRBV27|-|TRBJ2-7
CASSPPRDGGGEQYF
>TRBV5-8|-|TRBJ1-1
CASSLDRGRTEAFF
>TRBV20-1|once|TRBJ2-1
CSVRGLAGGNNEQFF
>TRBV28|once|TRBJ2-3
CASSSPSAGGWSTDTQYF
>TRBV20-1|-|TRBJ2-5
CSAPADRAETQYF
>TRBV10-3|few|TRBJ1-5
CAVGTDSNQPQHF
>TRBV28|-|TRBJ2-2
CASSSPGRGHSGELFF
>TRBV20-1|-|TRBJ2-7
CSATIGQDLSYEQYF
>TRBV6-5|-|TRBJ2-7
CASSYGQLYSYEQYF
>TRBV11-2|-|TRBJ1-5
CASSLDHGTTQPQHF
>TRBV15|few|TRBJ2-1
CATSRPAGSSYNEQFF
>TRBV2|-|TRBJ2-1
CASRWLYNEQFF
>TRBV7-9|-|TRBJ2-1
CASSSGQGNEQFF
>TRBV7-2|once|TRBJ2-7
CASSLWGATHYEQYF
>TRBV2|few|TRBJ1-6
CASRTLTGAVSPLHF
>TRBV7-9|few|TRBJ2-7
CASSFDEVEQYF
>TRBV4-3|-|TRBJ2-7
CASSQIPGSEQYF
>TRBV10-3|-|TRBJ1-2
CATENNRGGANGYTF
>TRBV2|few|TRBJ2-5
CASGRVAGGETQYF
>TRBV27|-|TRBJ2-1
CASRTPLRDRGDEQFF
>TRBV27|few|TRBJ2-5
CASSFSQGWETQYF
>TRBV6-4|few|TRBJ1-6
CASSDRIGSPLHF
>TRBV7-9|few|TRBJ2-3
CASSYYLRGTDTQYF
>TRBV19|-|TRBJ1-5
CASFGQFNQPQHF
>TRBV15|few|TRBJ2-1
CATSRDQSRAQFF
>TRBV6-1|-|TRBJ1-6
CASSATGTLGSPLHF
>TRBV29-1|few|TRBJ1-2
CSVGDRSGYGYTF
>TRBV27|few|TRBJ2-1
CASRGLAGSNEQFF
>TRBV7-2|few|TRBJ2-7
CASSLEAGKSSYEQYF
>TRBV20-1|few|TRBJ2-3
CSARLGTNTDTQYF
>TRBV7-8|-|TRBJ2-1
CASSSTGPNEQFF
>TRBV27|few|TRBJ2-3
CATGLAGRTDTQYF
>TRBV20-1|medium-sized|TRBJ1-6
CSARQQSGTGNSPLHF
>TRBV28|-|TRBJ2-1
CASCLSGTYNEQFF
>TRBV20-1|few|TRBJ2-1
CSAMDSPLGGNEQFF
>TRBV7-3|-|TRBJ1-1
CASRPDRLSEAFF
>TRBV5-4|few|TRBJ1-6
CASSQRGNYNSPLHF
>TRBV10-3|-|TRBJ2-4
CAISESSGAGNIQYF
>TRBV2|-|TRBJ2-1
CASIEQGPGNEQFF